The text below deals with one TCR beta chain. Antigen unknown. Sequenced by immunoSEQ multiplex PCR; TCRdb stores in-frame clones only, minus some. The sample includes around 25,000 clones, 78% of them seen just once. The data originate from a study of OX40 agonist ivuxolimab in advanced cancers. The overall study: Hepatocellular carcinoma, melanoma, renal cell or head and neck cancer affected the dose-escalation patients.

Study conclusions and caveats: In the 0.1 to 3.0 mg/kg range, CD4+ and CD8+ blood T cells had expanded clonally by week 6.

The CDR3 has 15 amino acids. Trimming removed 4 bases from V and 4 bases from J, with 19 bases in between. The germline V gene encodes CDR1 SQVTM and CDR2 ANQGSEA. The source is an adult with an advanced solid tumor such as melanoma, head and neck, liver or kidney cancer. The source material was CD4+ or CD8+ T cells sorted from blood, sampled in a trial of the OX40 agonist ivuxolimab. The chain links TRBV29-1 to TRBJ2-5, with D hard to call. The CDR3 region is CSVVTFLSNAETQYF. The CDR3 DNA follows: TGCAGCGTTGTAACATTTCTCTCCAACGCAGAGACCCAGTACTTC.